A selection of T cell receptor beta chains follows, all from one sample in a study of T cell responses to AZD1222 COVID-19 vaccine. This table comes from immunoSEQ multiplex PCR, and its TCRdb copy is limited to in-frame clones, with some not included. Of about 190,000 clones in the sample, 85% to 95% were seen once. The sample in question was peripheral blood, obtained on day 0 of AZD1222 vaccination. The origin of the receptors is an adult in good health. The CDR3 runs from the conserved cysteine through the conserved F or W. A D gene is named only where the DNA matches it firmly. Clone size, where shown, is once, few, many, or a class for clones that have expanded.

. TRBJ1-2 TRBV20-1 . CSARDRPADTF TGCAGTGCTAGAGATCGCCCGGCTGACACCTTC
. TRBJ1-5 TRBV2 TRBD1 CASSLRQGSGSNQPQHF TGTGCCAGCAGCCTCCGACAGGGCAGTGGGAGCAATCAGCCCCAGCATTTT
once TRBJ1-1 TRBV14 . CASSQDRWGTEAFF TGTGCCAGCAGCCAAGATCGGTGGGGAACTGAAGCTTTCTTT
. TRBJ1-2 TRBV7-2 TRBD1 CASSPKQGALLGYTF TGTGCCAGCAGCCCAAAACAGGGGGCGCTTCTTGGCTACACCTTC
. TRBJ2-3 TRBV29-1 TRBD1 CSVGRDRDPYLDTQYF TGCAGCGTTGGCCGAGACAGGGACCCCTACTTAGATACGCAGTATTTT
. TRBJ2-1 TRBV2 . CASSELRGAYNEQFF TGTGCCAGCAGTGAATTGAGGGGTGCCTACAATGAGCAGTTCTTC
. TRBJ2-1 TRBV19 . CASSSPGGRSYNEQFF TGTGCCAGTAGTAGCCCGGGGGGCCGCTCCTACAATGAGCAGTTCTTC
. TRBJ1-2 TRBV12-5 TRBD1 CASGLAPGQGRYGYTF TGTGCTAGTGGTTTGGCTCCGGGACAGGGCCGCTATGGCTACACCTTC
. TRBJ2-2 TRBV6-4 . CASSDSQGVPNTGELFF TGTGCCAGCAGTGACAGCCAAGGGGTCCCGAACACCGGGGAGCTGTTTTTT
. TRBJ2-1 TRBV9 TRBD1 CASSTDRGISYNEQFF TGTGCCAGCAGCACGGACAGGGGCATCTCCTACAATGAGCAGTTCTTC
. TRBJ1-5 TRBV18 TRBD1 CASSPGQVNQPQHF TGTGCCAGCTCACCAGGACAGGTCAATCAGCCCCAGCATTTT
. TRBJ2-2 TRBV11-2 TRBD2 CASSLAGGYTGELFF TGTGCCAGCAGCTTAGCGGGGGGATACACCGGGGAGCTGTTTTTT
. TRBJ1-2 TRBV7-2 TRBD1 CASSTQTGISYGYTF TGTGCCAGCAGCACCCAGACAGGGATCAGCTATGGCTACACCTTC
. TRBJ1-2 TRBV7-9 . CASSLGLYYGYTF TGTGCCAGCAGCTTAGGCCTGTACTATGGCTACACCTTC
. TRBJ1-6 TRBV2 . CASRGAYNSPLHF TGTGCCAGCAGAGGGGCCTATAATTCACCCCTCCACTTT
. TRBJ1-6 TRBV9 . CASSVVAGAQNSPLHF TGTGCCAGCAGCGTAGTGGCGGGGGCGCAGAATTCACCCCTCCACTTT
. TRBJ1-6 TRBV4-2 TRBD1 CASSPQGATDSPLHF TGTGCCAGCAGTCCACAGGGGGCGACGGATTCACCCCTCCACTTT
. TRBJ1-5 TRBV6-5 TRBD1 CASTPTGFRGQPQHF TGTGCCAGCACCCCGACAGGGTTCCGGGGACAGCCCCAGCATTTT
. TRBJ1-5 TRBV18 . CASSPNPGQVTGSNQPQHF TGTGCCAGCTCACCGAATCCGGGACAAGTTACGGGGAGCAATCAGCCCCAGCATTTT
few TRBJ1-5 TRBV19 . CASSIGSRTGWYQPQHF TGTGCCAGTAGTATAGGTTCCCGGACGGGGTGGTATCAGCCCCAGCATTTT
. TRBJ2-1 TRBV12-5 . CASGLEVYEQFF TGTGCTAGTGGTTTGGAGGTCTATGAGCAGTTCTTC
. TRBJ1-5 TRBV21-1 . CASSKCRSNQPQHF TGTGCCAGCAGCAAATGTCGTAGCAATCAGCCCCAGCATTTT
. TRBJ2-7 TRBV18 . CASSPTADEQYF TGTGCCAGCTCCCCTACCGCGGACGAGCAGTACTTC
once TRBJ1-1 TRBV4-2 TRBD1 CASSQDEDRLGTEAFF TGTGCCAGCAGCCAAGATGAGGACAGGCTAGGCACTGAAGCTTTCTTT
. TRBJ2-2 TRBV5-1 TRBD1 CASSLQGSTGELFF TGCGCCAGTAGCTTACAGGGGAGCACCGGGGAGCTGTTTTTT
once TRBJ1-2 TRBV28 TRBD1 CASGDPGTGYGYTF TGTGCCAGCGGGGATCCCGGGACAGGCTATGGCTACACCTTC
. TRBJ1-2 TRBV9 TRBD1 CASSVSGQGGYGYTF TGTGCCAGCAGCGTTAGCGGACAGGGAGGATATGGCTACACCTTC
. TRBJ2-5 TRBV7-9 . CASSRGTQETQYF TGTGCCAGCAGTAGGGGGACCCAAGAGACCCAGTACTTC
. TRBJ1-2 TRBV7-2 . CASSPAGGARYGYTF TGTGCCAGCAGCCCCGCGGGGGGGGCTCGCTATGGCTACACCTTC
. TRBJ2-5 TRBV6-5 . CASGRREGTQYF TGTGCCAGCGGGCGAAGGGAAGGGACCCAGTACTTC
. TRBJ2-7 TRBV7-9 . CASSLRTEVLYEQYF TGTGCCAGCAGCTTAAGGACAGAGGTCCTCTACGAGCAGTACTTC
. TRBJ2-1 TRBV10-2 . CASSSPYNEQFF TGCGCCAGCAGCTCCCCCTACAATGAGCAGTTCTTC
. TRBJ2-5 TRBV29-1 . CSVGLLGETQYF TGCAGCGTTGGGCTCTTGGGAGAGACCCAGTACTTC
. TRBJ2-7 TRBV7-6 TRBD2 CASSQLGGGGLYEQYF TGTGCCAGCAGCCAGCTGGGCGGGGGAGGCCTCTACGAGCAGTACTTC
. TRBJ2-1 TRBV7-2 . CASNAYSYNEQFF TGTGCCAGCAACGCCTACTCCTACAATGAGCAGTTCTTC
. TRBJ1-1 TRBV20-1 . CSAHRVEAFF TGCAGTGCTCACAGGGTGGAAGCTTTCTTT
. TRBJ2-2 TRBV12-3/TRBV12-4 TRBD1 CASRGQLTGELFF TGTGCCAGCAGGGGACAGCTCACCGGGGAGCTGTTTTTT
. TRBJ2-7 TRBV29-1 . CSVNRDAPYEQYF TGCAGCGTTAACCGGGACGCACCCTACGAGCAGTACTTC
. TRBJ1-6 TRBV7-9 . CATQARARDSPLHF TGTGCCACCCAGGCCCGGGCCAGGGATTCACCCCTCCACTTT
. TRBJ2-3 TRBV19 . CASRGDTDTQYF TGTGCCAGTAGGGGGGACACAGATACGCAGTATTTT
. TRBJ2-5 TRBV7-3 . CASSKPDYPGQETQYF TGTGCCAGCAGCAAACCGGACTACCCGGGGCAAGAGACCCAGTACTTC
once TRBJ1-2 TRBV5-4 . CASSLEGDYGYTF TGTGCCAGCAGCTTGGAGGGGGACTATGGCTACACCTTC
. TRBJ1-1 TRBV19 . CASSIRGAYTEAFF TGTGCCAGTAGTATACGGGGGGCGTACACTGAAGCTTTCTTT
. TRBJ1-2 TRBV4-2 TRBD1 CASSQVGTGGFGRDGYTF TGTGCCAGCAGCCAAGTGGGGACAGGGGGCTTTGGGAGGGATGGCTACACCTTC
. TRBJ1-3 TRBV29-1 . CSANRDGGNTIYF TGCAGCGCCAACCGGGACGGTGGAAACACCATATATTTT